The 27 T cell receptor beta chains given below trace back to one sample, sequenced in a study of siplizumab effects on memory and regulatory T cells. The data were produced by immunoSEQ multiplex PCR, yet TCRdb's version contains in-frame clones alone and is incomplete. The data contain around 110,000 clones, roughly 94% of them singletons. Material: non-Treg CD4+ T cells sorted from blood. The receptors shown here come from a human donor in good health.

In this sample, this clone turned up once. The chain recombines TRBV7-7 with TRBJ2-7; TRBD1 or TRBD2 may be the D gene (5 bases each). V shed 5 bases and J shed 2 bases, with 10 bases lying between them. There are 13 residues in the CDR3. Germline V gene sequence: CDR1 SSHAT, CDR2 FNYEAQ (reference sequence). The CDR3 region is CASSLGRTYEQYF. CDR3 sequence (DNA): TGTGCCAGCAGCCTGGGACGGACCTACGAGCAGTACTTC.

The J gene is TRBJ1-2, the V gene TRBV5-1, with 7 bases fitting TRBD1. The CDR3 consists of 15 residues. CDR1 is SGHRS and CDR2 is YFSETQ in the germline V gene. V lost 4 bases and J lost 2; bases outside the gene matches: 8. The CDR3 nucleotides are TGCGCCAGCAGCCAACTACCGGGACAGAACTATGGCTACACCTTC. It translates to CASSQLPGQNYGYTF.

V usage is TRBV15 and J usage is TRBJ1-5; 10 bases are shared with TRBD1. V lost 4 bases, J lost 2 bases, and 5 bases stayed unmatched. This CDR3 region has 16 residues. Germline CDR1 reads LNHNV; CDR2 reads YYDKDF (reference sequence). Written as DNA, the CDR3 is TGTGCCACCAGCACGGGACAGGGGACCGGCAATCAGCCCCAGCATTTT. Its translation is CATSTGQGTGNQPQHF.

The chain links TRBV7-2 to TRBJ2-5; TRBD2 might be the D (6 bases). The assigned J gene may be wrong: the sequence end matches TRBJ2-7 better. Germline assignment: CDR1 SGHTA and CDR2 FQGNSA. This CDR3 contains 15 residues. The CDR3 reads CASSPFPRGSYEQYF. For the CDR3, the DNA is TGTGCCAGCAGCCCCTTTCCCCGGGGGTCCTACGAGCAGTACTTC.

The chain has TRBV6-5 and TRBJ1-2, with TRBD1 matching 8 bases. V lost 5 bases to trimming and J lost 2 bases; unmatched junction nucleotides: 1. The CDR3 has 13 residues. Germline V gene sequence: CDR1 MNHEY, CDR2 SVGAGI. The CDR3 sequence is CASSRTGNYGYTF. Written as DNA, the CDR3 is TGTGCCAGCAGTAGGACAGGGAACTATGGCTACACCTTC.

The gene calls are TRBV11-3 and TRBJ2-5, with 9 positions matching TRBD1. V shed 5 bases and J 5 bases; nucleotides not matched to a gene: 6. Looked up from germline, CDR1 is SGHNT and CDR2 is YENEEA. The CDR3 covers 14 residues. In DNA form, the CDR3 reads TGTGCCAGCAGCCGGGGGACAGGGCTTGAGACCCAGTACTTC. This encodes CASSRGTGLETQYF.

The chain uses TRBV18 and TRBJ1-1; D remains unclear. Trimming pared 2 bases from V and 5 bases from J, leaving 6 bases between. Germline loops: CDR1 KGHSH, CDR2 LQKENI. This CDR3 comprises 12 residues. CDR3 protein: CASSPGRTEAFF. CDR3 sequence (DNA): TGTGCCAGCTCACCAGGGAGGACTGAAGCTTTCTTT. Looking up the rest from reference TRBV18 and TRBJ1-1 gives the full variable domain: NAGVMQNPRHLVRRRGQEARLRCSPMKGHSHVYWYRQLPEEGLKFMVYLQKENIIDESGMPKERFSAEFPKEGPSILRIQQVVRGDSAAYFCASSPGRTEAFFGQGTRLTVV.

A word on this clone: The sample holds other DNA sequences that translate to the same CDR3. The chain couples TRBV18 to TRBJ1-1; D is uncertain. The CDR3 sequence is 14 residues long. The V gene lost 0 bases and the J gene lost 2 bases, with 7 bases spanning the gap. Germline V lookup: CDR1 KGHSH, CDR2 LQKENI. CDR3 sequence reads: CASSPPSVNTEAFF. DNA for the CDR3: TGTGCCAGCTCACCACCTTCAGTAAACACTGAAGCTTTCTTT.

The rearrangement joins TRBV15 to TRBJ1-5; TRBD1 might be the D (5 bases). The germline V gene has CDR1 LNHNV and CDR2 YYDKDF (reference sequence). CDR3 size: 16 residues. The V and J ends lost 0 bases and 10 bases respectively, with 19 bases between them. In DNA form, the CDR3 reads TGTGCCACCAGCAGAGATACAGGCGGTGGGGTCCTTCCCCAGCATTTT. Translation: CATSRDTGGGVLPQHF.

The V gene is TRBV9, the J gene TRBJ2-5; 8 bases match TRBD1. Germline loops: CDR1 SGDLS, CDR2 YYNGEE. The trim removed 0 bases at V and 2 bases at J, leaving 3 bases unmatched. The CDR3 extends over 15 amino acids. The CDR3 DNA follows: TGTGCCAGCAGCGTAGCTGGGACAGGACAAGAGACCCAGTACTTC. This gives the protein CASSVAGTGQETQYF.

V gene TRBV2 combines with J gene TRBJ2-2, with D possibly called TRBD1 or TRBD2 (5 bases each). V shed 7 bases and J shed 2 bases, with 11 bases lying between them. The CDR3 contains 14 residues. Germline V gives CDR1 SNHLY, CDR2 FYNNEI. Here the CDR3 DNA reads TGTGCCAGCACCAGGGACCCTAACACCGGGGAGCTGTTTTTT. Translation gives CASTRDPNTGELFF.

The rearrangement uses TRBV5-6 and TRBJ1-3; TRBD1 is a possible D gene (5 bases). V was pared by 9 bases and J by 0 bases, with 16 bases between. Germline V lookup: CDR1 SGHDT, CDR2 YYEEEE. There are 15 residues in the CDR3. In DNA form, the CDR3 reads TGTGCCACCTCCCTGGGGGGTGCCTCTGGAAACACCATATATTTT. It is translated as CATSLGGASGNTIYF.

V gene TRBV7-2 combines with J gene TRBJ2-3, with TRBD2 identical over 8 bases. V shed 2 bases and J 1 base; nucleotides not matched to a gene: 5. Germline CDR1 and CDR2: SGHTA and FQGNSA. This CDR3 has 16 residues. The CDR3 protein is CASSLNPAGGTDTQYF. DNA of the CDR3: TGTGCCAGCAGCTTAAACCCAGCGGGGGGCACAGATACGCAGTATTTT.

The chain couples TRBV5-1 to TRBJ2-7; possibly TRBD1 or TRBD2 for D (6 bases each). Trimming shortened V by 0 bases and J by 5 bases, and 18 bases separated the two germline ends. The CDR3 has 16 residues. CDR1 and CDR2 (germline): SGHRS, YFSETQ. In DNA form, the CDR3 reads TGCGCCAGCAGCTTGGCTTCCCGAGGGGGGCTAAACGAGCAGTACTTC. Translated, it gives CASSLASRGGLNEQYF.

The gene calls are TRBV19 and TRBJ2-7, with 7 positions matching TRBD2. Germline trimming cut 4 bases from V and 0 bases from J; bases unmatched to any gene: 6. Germline CDR1 is LNHDA and CDR2 is SQIVND (reference sequence). This CDR3 has 15 residues. This CDR3 reads CASSSSGESSYEQYF. The CDR3 DNA reads as TGTGCCAGTAGTAGCAGCGGGGAGAGCTCCTACGAGCAGTACTTC.

The rearrangement links TRBV5-1 to TRBJ1-1; perhaps TRBD1 as D (6 bases). This CDR3 spans 12 amino acids. Deletions cut 1 base from V and 6 bases from J, with 7 bases between. Per germline, CDR1 SGHRS and CDR2 YFSETQ. The CDR3 coding sequence is TGCGCCAGCAGCTTGCAGGGGCCTGAAGCTTTCTTT. Its protein is CASSLQGPEAFF.

The CDR3 is CASSGETQYF. DNA of the CDR3: TGTGCCAGCTCGGGAGAGACCCAGTACTTC. V gene TRBV2 combines with J gene TRBJ2-5; D is unresolved. Germline lookup yields CDR1 SNHLY and CDR2 FYNNEI. The CDR3 contains 10 residues. The germline V and J ends were trimmed by 8 bases and 4 bases, with 5 bases remaining between them. Using reference TRBV2 and TRBJ2-5 for the parts outside the CDR3, the full variable domain is EPEVTQTPSHQVTQMGQEVILRCVPISNHLYFYWYRQILGQKVEFLVSFYNNEISEKSEIFDDQFSVERPDGSNFTLKIRSTKLEDSAMYFCASSGETQYFGPGTRLLVL.

V usage is TRBV6-1 and J usage is TRBJ1-5; tentatively, D is TRBD1 (5 bases). The CDR3 is 15 residues long. The ends were cut back, 1 base at V and 4 bases at J, with 11 bases in the middle. CDR1 MNHNS and CDR2 SASEGT come from the germline V gene. CDR3 sequence reads: CASSEERGNNQPQHF. DNA for the CDR3: TGTGCCAGCAGTGAAGAAAGGGGTAATAATCAGCCCCAGCATTTT.

Only one count was recorded for this clone. V gene TRBV29-1 combines with J gene TRBJ1-2; 8 nucleotides match TRBD1. Germline-derived CDR1 and CDR2 are SQVTM and ANQGSEA. CDR3 size: 13 residues. The V segment lost 1 base and the J segment 2 bases; nucleotides outside the gene matches: 0. The CDR3 loop reads CSVEGTGNYGYTF. The DNA for the CDR3 is TGCAGCGTTGAAGGGACAGGGAACTATGGCTACACCTTC.

The chain has TRBV18 and TRBJ2-5, with D maybe TRBD1 (6 bases). V was trimmed by 6 bases and J by 4 bases, leaving 18 bases between them. Germline CDR1 KGHSH, CDR2 LQKENI. This CDR3 comprises 15 residues. The CDR3, as DNA: TGTGCCAGCTCGCCTAGACAGGATCCCTCAGAGACCCAGTACTTC. Protein product: CASSPRQDPSETQYF. Complete variable domain (other parts from reference TRBV18 and TRBJ2-5): NAGVMQNPRHLVRRRGQEARLRCSPMKGHSHVYWYRQLPEEGLKFMVYLQKENIIDESGMPKERFSAEFPKEGPSILRIQQVVRGDSAAYFCASSPRQDPSETQYFGPGTRLLVL.

This clone was seen more than once but under ten times. This chain connects TRBV10-3 to TRBJ1-3; D gene unclear. The ends were cut back, 3 bases at V and 3 bases at J, with 6 bases in the middle. The CDR3 loop spans 13 amino acids. The germline V gene encodes CDR1 ENHRY and CDR2 SYGVKD. The CDR3 spells CAISDRLGNTIYF. CDR3 coding DNA: TGTGCCATCAGTGACCGGCTTGGAAACACCATATATTTT.

J is TRBJ1-4 and V is TRBV7-9, with D possibly matching TRBD1 (5 bases). The V and J ends lost 6 bases and 4 bases respectively, with 9 bases between them. The CDR3 length is 13 residues. CDR1 is SEHNR and CDR2 is FQNEAQ in the germline V gene (reference sequence). The CDR3 DNA reads as TGTGCCAGCAGTGGGGACTATAATGAAAAACTGTTTTTT. It codes for CASSGDYNEKLFF.

V gene TRBV2 combines with J gene TRBJ2-7; D perhaps matches TRBD2 (6 bases). The V end was cut by 6 bases, the J end by 7 bases, with 19 bases between. CDR3 length: 14 amino acids. Germline-derived CDR1 and CDR2 are SNHLY and FYNNEI. In nucleotides, the CDR3 is TGTGCCAGCAGGGAACTGACTAGACGGGGGGAGCAGTACTTC. This encodes CASRELTRRGEQYF. The full variable domain, in which reference TRBV2 and TRBJ2-7 provide the parts outside the CDR3, is EPEVTQTPSHQVTQMGQEVILRCVPISNHLYFYWYRQILGQKVEFLVSFYNNEISEKSEIFDDQFSVERPDGSNFTLKIRSTKLEDSAMYFCASRELTRRGEQYFGPGTRLTVT.

The J gene is TRBJ1-3, the V gene TRBV5-1; no firm D call. The germline V gene encodes CDR1 SGHRS and CDR2 YFSETQ. Trimming removed 3 bases from V and 0 bases from J, with 10 bases in between. The CDR3 spans 15 residues. The chain's CDR3 is CASSSQVNSGNTIYF. In DNA, the CDR3 is TGCGCCAGCAGCTCTCAGGTGAACTCTGGAAACACCATATATTTT.

The CDR3 loop reads CASRKGLGFKDTQYF. The CDR3 region has the DNA TGTGCCAGTAGAAAAGGGTTGGGGTTCAAAGATACGCAGTATTTT. V gene TRBV19 combines with J gene TRBJ2-3; no firm D call. Germline assignment: CDR1 LNHDA and CDR2 SQIVND (reference sequence). The CDR3 runs to 15 residues. The V end was cut by 6 bases, the J end by 5 bases, with 18 bases between.

The chain joins TRBV5-1 to TRBJ2-1, with D possibly TRBD2 on 6 matching bases. Trimming took 4 bases from V and 9 from J, leaving 17 bases between them. This CDR3 is built from 14 residues. Per the germline V gene, CDR1 is SGHRS and CDR2 is YFSETQ. CDR3 in amino acids: CASSAHPSVVEQFF. The CDR3 nucleotides are TGCGCCAGCAGCGCCCATCCTAGCGTTGTTGAGCAGTTCTTC.

The rearrangement joins TRBV6-6 to TRBJ2-3; TRBD1 is a possible D gene (6 bases). The V gene's germline CDR1 is MNHNY and CDR2 SVGAGI (reference sequence). CDR3 size: 15 residues. Trimming took 2 bases from V and 4 from J, leaving 13 bases between them. Here the CDR3 reads CASSYRQGMPDTQYF. The DNA for the CDR3 is TGTGCCAGCAGTTACCGGCAGGGGATGCCAGATACGCAGTATTTT.